Many counts were recorded for the clone carrying this TCR beta chain. Its antigen is unknown. These data come from a study of read filtering for tumor transcriptome and immune sequencing. General observations from the study: Even smaller IR-seq throughput identified most shared clonotypes.

Losses at the gene ends were 2 bases for V and 3 bases for J; bases not matched to a gene: 4. Germline CDR1 is KGHSH and CDR2 is LQKENI. This CDR3 has 16 amino acids. The library was built from 400 ng RNA with molecular barcoded adaptors for alpha/delta and beta/gamma chains. TCRdb reprocessed the reads with MiXCR, giving one entry per CDR3 protein. Here the sample spans fewer than 30,000 distinct CDR3 sequences, 20% being singletons. The sample was a population of CD138-negative cells sorted from bone marrow. The genes are TRBV18 and TRBJ2-3, with TRBD2 matching over 11 bases. The TCR comes from a donor at least 40 years old with multiple myeloma. CDR3 sequence: CASSPIAGGPTDTQYF. The CDR3 region has the DNA TGTGCCAGCTCACCAATAGCGGGAGGGCCTACAGATACGCAGTATTTT.